These 10 T cell receptor beta chains were sequenced from one sample in a study of cytomegalovirus exposure and HLA in healthy donors. A multiplex PCR was run with 60 Vbeta primers and 13 Jbeta primers. Sequenced by immunoSEQ multiplex PCR; TCRdb stores in-frame clones only, minus some. This table holds 65,000 to 75,000 clones, 65% to 70% found once. The sample comprised PBMCs. Receptor source: a young woman in good health and CMV-seronegative.

This sequence joins TRBV30 and TRBJ1-3; no definite D call. The CDR3 loop spans 13 amino acids. Per germline, CDR1 GTSNPN and CDR2 SVGIG (reference sequence). Trimming cost V 4 bases and J 3 bases, with 10 bases left between them. The CDR3 is CAWKMAVGNTIYF. CDR3 coding DNA: TGTGCCTGGAAGATGGCGGTTGGAAACACCATATATTTT.

This clone was observed a single time. The chain couples TRBV11-2 to TRBJ2-7, with 12 bases that match TRBD2. Trimming took 4 bases from V and 2 from J; bases not matched to a gene: 3. The CDR3 runs 15 residues. Germline lookup yields CDR1 SGHAT and CDR2 FQNNGV. The CDR3 is CASSSRLAGAYEQYF. Written as DNA, the CDR3 is TGTGCCAGCAGCTCAAGACTAGCGGGGGCCTACGAGCAGTACTTC.

The chain carries TRBV9 and TRBJ2-3, with 11 bases fitting TRBD2. The CDR3 covers 19 residues. Germline values: CDR1 SGDLS, CDR2 YYNGEE. V lost 4 bases and J lost 2; bases outside the gene matches: 15. Here the CDR3 DNA reads TGTGCCAGCAGCCCTACTAGCGGGGGCGCCTTCTTTAACACAGATACGCAGTATTTT. Translated, it gives CASSPTSGGAFFNTDTQYF.

The V call is TRBV18, the J call TRBJ2-3, with D possibly being TRBD1 (7 bases). This CDR3 has 17 amino acids. V shed 6 bases and J shed 4 bases, with 23 bases lying between them. Germline values: CDR1 KGHSH, CDR2 LQKENI. The CDR3 spells CASSRTGQPSSADTQYF. As DNA, the CDR3 is TGTGCCAGCTCGCGGACAGGACAACCATCTAGCGCAGATACGCAGTATTTT.

This rearrangement joins TRBV4-2 to TRBJ1-4; 8 bases map to TRBD1. Trimming removed 2 bases from V and 6 bases from J; junction bases left unmatched: 11. This CDR3 comprises 17 residues. Per the germline V gene, CDR1 is LGHNA and CDR2 is YNFKEQ. CDR3 in DNA: TGTGCCAGCAGCCAACGCGCATTTACAGGGGGGCATGAAAAACTGTTTTTT. It is translated as CASSQRAFTGGHEKLFF.

This clone was picked up a small number of times. The V and J genes are TRBV5-3 and TRBJ1-6; no clear D. TRBV5-3 is labeled an ORF, and its function is uncertain. Between the trimmed V and J ends, which lost 0 bases and 10 bases, there was a span of 14 bases. The CDR3 loop spans 15 amino acids. The CDR3 region has the DNA TGTGCCAGAAGCTTGGGTGGCATTGGAGTGTCACCCCTCCACTTT. It yields the protein CARSLGGIGVSPLHF.

Comments on this clone: The junction and the germline gene differ at one end; a read error may be behind it. The CDR3 sequence: CASTLSRGSHEQYF. The CDR3 nucleotides read TGTGCCAGCACCCTGAGCAGGGGCTCCCACGAGCAGTACTTC. The V gene is TRBV6-1, the J gene TRBJ2-5; a possible D gene is TRBD1 (6 bases). The end of the DNA is better explained by TRBJ2-7, so the J call may be wrong. There are 14 residues in the CDR3. In germline, CDR1 is MNHNS, CDR2 SASEGT.

This clone is termed medium-sized (0.01 to 0.1%). V and J are TRBV7-9 and TRBJ1-1, with D possibly matching TRBD1 (6 bases). CDR1 is SEHNR, CDR2 FQNEAQ, per germline (reference sequence). Trimming stripped 5 bases from V and 4 bases from J, with 11 bases between. The CDR3 loop spans 13 amino acids. This CDR3 is CASSHSRGTEAFF. The CDR3 bases are TGTGCCAGCAGCCATTCCAGGGGCACTGAAGCTTTCTTT.

This clone was seen a handful of times. This chain connects TRBV6-5 to TRBJ2-5; D is unclear. The CDR3 sequence is 11 residues long. Trimming took off 8 bases at V and 5 bases at J, with 9 bases between the two ends. Per germline, CDR1 MNHEY and CDR2 SVGAGI. Written as DNA, the CDR3 is TGTGCCAGCCCCCCCCTGGAGACCCAGTACTTC. Protein product: CASPPLETQYF.

In nucleotides, the CDR3 is TGTGCCTGGAGCGACGGGGGGGGCACAGATACGCAGTATTTT. Translation gives CAWSDGGGTDTQYF. J is TRBJ2-3 and V is TRBV30, with 8 bases that match TRBD2. The V and J ends lost 3 bases and 1 base, in that order; junction bases with no gene match: 3. Germline lookup yields CDR1 GTSNPN and CDR2 SVGIG (reference sequence). This CDR3 contains 14 residues.